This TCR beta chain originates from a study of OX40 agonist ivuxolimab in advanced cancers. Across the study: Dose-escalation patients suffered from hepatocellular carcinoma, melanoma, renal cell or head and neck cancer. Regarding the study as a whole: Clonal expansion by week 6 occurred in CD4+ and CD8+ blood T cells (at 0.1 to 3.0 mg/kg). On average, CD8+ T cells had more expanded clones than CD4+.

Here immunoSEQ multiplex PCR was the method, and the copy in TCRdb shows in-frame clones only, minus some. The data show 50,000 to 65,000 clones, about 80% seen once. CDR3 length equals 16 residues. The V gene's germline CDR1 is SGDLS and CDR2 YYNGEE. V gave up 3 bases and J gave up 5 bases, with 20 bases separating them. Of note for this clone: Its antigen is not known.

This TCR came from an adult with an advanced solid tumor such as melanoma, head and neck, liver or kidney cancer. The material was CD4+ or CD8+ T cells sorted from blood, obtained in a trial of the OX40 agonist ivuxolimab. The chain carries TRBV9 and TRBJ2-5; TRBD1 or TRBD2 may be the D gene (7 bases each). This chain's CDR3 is CASSAWGQWGGETQYF. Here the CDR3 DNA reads TGTGCCAGCAGCGCCTGGGGACAGTGGGGGGGGGAGACCCAGTACTTC.